This entry is about one T cell receptor beta chain. The entry originates in a study of blood T cells in healthy people across ages. Sample-barcoded 5' priming and a J-beta primer mix drove a second PCR of roughly 6 to 12 cycles. TCRdb ran MiXCR on the 5' RACE reads and lists one entry per CDR3 protein. Counted here are approximately 800,000 distinct CDR3 sequences, approximately 25% occurring once; the ten biggest clones make up approximately 4%. The V gene's germline CDR1 is LGHNA and CDR2 YSLEER. J was trimmed by 7 bases and V by 2 bases; bases with no gene match: 7. This CDR3 has 14 amino acids. These same data were also listed under a study on T cells of mothers and their children.

This TCR was recovered from a boy aged 5-17 years in good health. V and J are TRBV4-3 and TRBJ1-2, with 7 bases identical to TRBD1. The sequencing input was blood. Here the CDR3 reads CASSQSGTELGYTF. CDR3 DNA: TGCGCCAGCAGCCAATCTGGGACAGAGCTTGGCTACACCTTC.